Following are 12 T cell receptor beta chains from one sample sequenced in a study of PD-L1 blockade in urothelial cancer. Stated time point: pretreatment peripheral blood. This table comes from immunoSEQ multiplex PCR, and its TCRdb copy is limited to in-frame clones, with some not included. Among under 55,000 clones listed, about 88% were seen once. The sample consisted of PBMCs, taken around atezolizumab (anti-PD-L1) treatment. These receptors came from a man between 65 and 85 years old with urothelial cancer.

The chain joins TRBV6-1 to TRBJ2-2, with D possibly being TRBD1 (5 bases). Trimming removed 6 bases at V and 0 bases at J, with 5 bases between. CDR1 is MNHNS, CDR2 SASEGT, per germline. This CDR3 is built from 13 residues. Written as DNA, the CDR3 is TGTGCCAGCAGGGACACGAACACCGGGGAGCTGTTTTTT. Translated, it gives CASRDTNTGELFF.

The chain joins TRBV25-1 to TRBJ1-4; 7 bases match TRBD1. V gave up 3 bases and J gave up 6 bases; unmatched junction bases: 7. The CDR3 has 15 amino acids. The V gene's germline CDR1 is MGHDK and CDR2 SYGVNS. The CDR3 sequence: CASSEPGTAYEKLFF. As DNA, the CDR3 is TGTGCCAGCAGTGAGCCCGGGACAGCATATGAAAAACTGTTTTTT.

The J gene is TRBJ2-7, the V gene TRBV21-1; the D call TRBD1 from the table was never checked on the DNA. TRBV21-1 is a known pseudogene. The CDR3 spans 15 residues. CDR3 DNA sequence: TGTGCCAGCAGCAATTCGAGGACAGGGTCCTACGAGCAGTACTTC. Translation: CASSNSRTGSYEQYF.

The CDR3 bases are TGTGCCAGCTCACCAGACGGGACAGGGAAAGAGACCCAGTACTTC. The encoded protein is CASSPDGTGKETQYF. V usage is TRBV18 and J usage is TRBJ2-5; 9 nucleotides align to TRBD1. The CDR3 totals 15 residues. Looked up from germline, CDR1 is KGHSH and CDR2 is LQKENI. The ends lost 2 bases at V and 3 bases at J; junction bases unmatched: 4.

This clone was picked up a small number of times. The chain links TRBV6-6 to TRBJ1-6; D not certain. The germline V and J ends were trimmed by 0 bases and 5 bases, with 5 bases remaining between them. Germline values: CDR1 MNHNY, CDR2 SVGAGI (reference sequence). CDR3 length: 14 amino acids. The CDR3 nucleotides read TGTGCCAGCAGTTACTCCCAGGATAATTCACCCCTCCACTTT. As protein: CASSYSQDNSPLHF.

The chain joins TRBV5-1 to TRBJ1-1; maybe TRBD1 (5 bases). The V end was cut by 6 bases, the J end by 1 base, with 16 bases between. CDR3 length: 15 residues. CDR1 is SGHRS, CDR2 YFSETQ, per germline. CDR3 coding DNA: TGCGCCAGCAAAACGGTGTCAAGGGGGAACACTGAAGCTTTCTTT. Its protein product is CASKTVSRGNTEAFF.

This clone appeared many times. The V call is TRBV30, the J call TRBJ2-7, with 9 nucleotides matching TRBD1. CDR1 is GTSNPN, CDR2 SVGIG, per germline (reference sequence). This CDR3 contains 14 residues. Trimming at V came to 2 bases and at J to 6 bases, leaving 8 bases not matched to a gene. This chain's CDR3 is CAWSPGTGRAEQYF. In nucleotides, the CDR3 is TGTGCCTGGAGTCCCGGGACAGGGAGGGCCGAGCAGTACTTC.

The chain recombines TRBV6-1 with TRBJ2-2, with 8 bases matching TRBD1. Germline V gene data show CDR1 as MNHNS and CDR2 as SASEGT. V lost 7 bases to trimming and J lost 8 bases; unmatched junction nucleotides: 12. This CDR3 has 15 residues. The CDR3 region is CASNIGQGVSGELFF. CDR3 sequence (DNA): TGTGCCAGCAATATCGGACAGGGCGTTTCTGGGGAGCTGTTTTTT.

The chain has TRBV4-3 and TRBJ2-3; 7 nucleotides line up with TRBD1. CDR1 is LGHNA, CDR2 YSLEER, per germline. CDR3 length: 16 residues. J gave up 3 bases and V 0 bases, and 6 bases lay outside the gene matches. This chain's CDR3 is CASSQDAGGSTDTQYF. The CDR3 DNA follows: TGCGCCAGCAGCCAAGATGCAGGGGGATCGACAGATACGCAGTATTTT.

This clone was detected only once. The genes are TRBV28 and TRBJ1-5, with 7 nucleotides matching TRBD1. The CDR3 length is 15 residues. Germline V gene data show CDR1 as MDHEN and CDR2 as SYDVKM. J lost 1 base, V lost 5 bases, and 5 bases had no gene match. CDR3 nucleotide sequence: TGTGCCAGCAGTACGTTGACAGGGAGCAATCAGCCCCAGCATTTT. This gives the protein CASSTLTGSNQPQHF.

This clone was seen only a few times. V is TRBV2 and J is TRBJ1-5; TRBD1 aligns across 8 bases. Unmatched junction bases numbered 5, after V lost 6 bases and J lost 1 base. The CDR3 sequence is 15 residues long. The germline V gene has CDR1 SNHLY and CDR2 FYNNEI. DNA of the CDR3: TGTGCCAGCAGCCTCGACAGGGGAAGCAATCAGCCCCAGCATTTT. Translation gives CASSLDRGSNQPQHF. Filled out from reference TRBV2 and TRBJ1-5, the complete variable domain reads EPEVTQTPSHQVTQMGQEVILRCVPISNHLYFYWYRQILGQKVEFLVSFYNNEISEKSEIFDDQFSVERPDGSNFTLKIRSTKLEDSAMYFCASSLDRGSNQPQHFGDGTRLSIL.

V gene TRBV11-3 combines with J gene TRBJ1-2, with D perhaps TRBD1 (6 bases). CDR1 is SGHNT and CDR2 is YENEEA in the germline V gene. The CDR3 extends over 14 amino acids. Trimming left V 7 bases short and J 7 bases short, with 19 bases between. The CDR3, as DNA: TGTGCCAGCATCCACAGGGCCAGCGCGCTTGGCTACACCTTC. This translates into CASIHRASALGYTF.